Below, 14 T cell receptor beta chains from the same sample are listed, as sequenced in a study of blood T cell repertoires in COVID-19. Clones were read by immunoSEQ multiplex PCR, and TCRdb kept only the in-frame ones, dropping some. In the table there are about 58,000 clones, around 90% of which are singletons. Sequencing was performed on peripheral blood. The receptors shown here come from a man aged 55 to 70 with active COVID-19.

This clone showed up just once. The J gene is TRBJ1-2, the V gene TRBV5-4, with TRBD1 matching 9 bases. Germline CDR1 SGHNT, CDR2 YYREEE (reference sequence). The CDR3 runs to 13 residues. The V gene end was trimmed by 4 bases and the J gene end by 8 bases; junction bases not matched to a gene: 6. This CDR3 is CASSVQGAEGYTF. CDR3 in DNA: TGTGCCAGCAGCGTACAGGGGGCGGAGGGCTACACCTTC.

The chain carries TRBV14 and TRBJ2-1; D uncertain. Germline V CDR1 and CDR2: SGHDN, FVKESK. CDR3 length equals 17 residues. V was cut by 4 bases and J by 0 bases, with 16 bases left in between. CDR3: CASSRFMWQISYNEQFF. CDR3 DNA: TGTGCCAGCAGCCGGTTCATGTGGCAAATCTCCTACAATGAGCAGTTCTTC.

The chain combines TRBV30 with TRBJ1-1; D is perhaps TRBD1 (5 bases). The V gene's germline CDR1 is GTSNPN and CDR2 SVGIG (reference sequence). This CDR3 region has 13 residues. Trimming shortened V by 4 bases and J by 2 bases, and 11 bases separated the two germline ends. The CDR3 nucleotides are TGTGCCTGGATTCGGACACCTAACACTGAAGCTTTCTTT. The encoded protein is CAWIRTPNTEAFF.

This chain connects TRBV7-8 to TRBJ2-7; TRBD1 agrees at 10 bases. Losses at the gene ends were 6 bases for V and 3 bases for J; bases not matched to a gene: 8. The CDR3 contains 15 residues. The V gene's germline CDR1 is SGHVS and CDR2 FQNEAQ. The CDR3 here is CASSSLGDRGYEQYF. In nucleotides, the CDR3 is TGTGCCAGCAGTTCCCTGGGGGACAGGGGCTACGAGCAGTACTTC.

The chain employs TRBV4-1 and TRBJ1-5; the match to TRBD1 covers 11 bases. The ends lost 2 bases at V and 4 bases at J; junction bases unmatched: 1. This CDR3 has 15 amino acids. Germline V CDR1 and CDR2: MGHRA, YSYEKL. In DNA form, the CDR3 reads TGCGCCAGCAGCCAACGGGACAGGGGGAATCAGCCCCAGCATTTT. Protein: CASSQRDRGNQPQHF.

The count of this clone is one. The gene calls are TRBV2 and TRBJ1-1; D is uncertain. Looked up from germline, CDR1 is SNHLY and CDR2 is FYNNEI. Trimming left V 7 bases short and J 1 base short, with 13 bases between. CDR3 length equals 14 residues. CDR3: CASTQKIANTEAFF. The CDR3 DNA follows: TGTGCCAGCACTCAGAAAATCGCGAACACTGAAGCTTTCTTT.

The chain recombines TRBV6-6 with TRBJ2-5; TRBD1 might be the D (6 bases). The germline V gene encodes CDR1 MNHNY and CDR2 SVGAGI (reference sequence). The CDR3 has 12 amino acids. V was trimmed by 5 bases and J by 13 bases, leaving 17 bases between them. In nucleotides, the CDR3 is TGTGCCAGCAGTAAGGACAGTGGGAGAGGGTACTTC. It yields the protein CASSKDSGRGYF.

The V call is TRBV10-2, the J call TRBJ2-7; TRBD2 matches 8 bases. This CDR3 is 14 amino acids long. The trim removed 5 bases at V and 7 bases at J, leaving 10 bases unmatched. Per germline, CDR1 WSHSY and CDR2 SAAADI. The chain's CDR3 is CASSSPGLAREQYF. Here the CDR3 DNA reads TGCGCCAGCAGTTCCCCTGGACTAGCCAGGGAGCAGTACTTC.

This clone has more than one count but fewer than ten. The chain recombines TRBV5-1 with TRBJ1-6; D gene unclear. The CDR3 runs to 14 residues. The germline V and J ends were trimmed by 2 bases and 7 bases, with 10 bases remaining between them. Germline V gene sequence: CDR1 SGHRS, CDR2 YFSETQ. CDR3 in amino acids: CASSLRGGNSPLHF. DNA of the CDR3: TGCGCCAGCAGCTTAAGAGGAGGGAATTCACCCCTCCACTTT.

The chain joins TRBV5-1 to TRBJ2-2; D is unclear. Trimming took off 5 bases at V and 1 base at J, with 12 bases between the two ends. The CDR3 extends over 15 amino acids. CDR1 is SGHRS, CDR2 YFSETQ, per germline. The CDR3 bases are TGCGCCAGCAGTTCGTCAGGTTTGAACACCGGGGAGCTGTTTTTT. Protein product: CASSSSGLNTGELFF.

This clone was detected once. The CDR3 DNA sequence: TGTGCCAGTTGGTCCGGCCGTAGCGGGAGTAGGTACGAGCAGTACTTC. This encodes CASWSGRSGSRYEQYF. The J gene is TRBJ2-7, the V gene TRBV6-6; 9 nucleotides match TRBD2. The V gene's germline CDR1 is MNHNY and CDR2 SVGAGI (reference sequence). With 9 bases clipped from V and 4 bases from J, the junction kept 16 bases outside the gene matches. The CDR3 length is 16 residues.

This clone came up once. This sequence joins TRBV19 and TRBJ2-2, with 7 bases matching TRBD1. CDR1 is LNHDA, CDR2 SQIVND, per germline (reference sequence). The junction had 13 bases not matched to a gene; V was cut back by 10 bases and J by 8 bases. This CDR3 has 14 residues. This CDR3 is CAISSGTEAGELFF. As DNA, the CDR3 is TGTGCCATATCCTCCGGGACAGAGGCGGGGGAGCTGTTTTTT.

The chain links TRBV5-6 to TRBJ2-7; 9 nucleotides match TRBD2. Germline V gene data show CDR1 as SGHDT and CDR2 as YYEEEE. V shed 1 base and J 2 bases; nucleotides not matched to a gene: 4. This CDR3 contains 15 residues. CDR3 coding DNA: TGTGCCAGCAGCTTGTCTGCGGGAGGGCCCTACGAGCAGTACTTC. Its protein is CASSLSAGGPYEQYF.

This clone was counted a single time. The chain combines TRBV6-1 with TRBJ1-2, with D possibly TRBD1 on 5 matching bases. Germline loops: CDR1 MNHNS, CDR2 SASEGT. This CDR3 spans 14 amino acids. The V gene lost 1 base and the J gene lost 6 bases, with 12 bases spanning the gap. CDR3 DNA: TGTGCCAGCAGTGAAGGTCCGGGGGAGAATGGCTACACCTTC. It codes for CASSEGPGENGYTF.